The rows below give T cell receptor beta chains drawn from one sample of a study of IL-17A CD8 T cells in psoriatic arthritis synovium. Generated by immunoSEQ multiplex PCR, the TCRdb table keeps only in-frame clones and is missing some. This sample has under 2,500 clones, with over 60% found just once. Material for sequencing was IFN-gamma+ CD8+ T cells from synovial fluid. These receptor sequences come from a human donor with psoriatic arthritis. The CDR3 runs from the conserved cysteine through the conserved F or W. Expanded clones are given a class, and other clones once, few, many or no size at all.

J gene,V gene,clone size,CDR3 protein
TRBJ2-5,TRBV11-2,NA,CASRGLAGGQWETQYF
TRBJ2-2,TRBV11-2,NA,CASSPNAGYSSGELFF
TRBJ1-2,TRBV5-1,NA,CASSSGGGYTF
TRBJ2-5,TRBV4-2,NA,CASSQGGGQGQTSGTQETQYF
TRBJ2-2,TRBV4-1,NA,CASSPSGRIANTGELFF
TRBJ2-1,TRBV5-1,NA,CASSSALAGGPYNEQFF
TRBJ2-1,TRBV9,NA,CASSVVAGTDEQFF
TRBJ1-3,TRBV19,few,CASTPAWGVRPGNTIYF
TRBJ1-1,TRBV30,NA,CAWNPDFTEAFF
TRBJ2-3,TRBV5-1,NA,CASSLDPSGIGLDTQYF
TRBJ2-1,TRBV7-9,NA,CASSLDGGYNEQFF
TRBJ2-1,TRBV10-3,few,CAIRSLADNEQFF
TRBJ2-1,TRBV19,NA,CASSIYGEPYNEQFF
TRBJ2-2,TRBV4-1,once,CADKLVVTGTPNTGELFF
TRBJ2-1,TRBV4-2,few,CASSQESGSYNEQFF
TRBJ2-1,TRBV15,NA,CATSRGGTGVDEQFF
TRBJ2-7,TRBV6-5,NA,CASRAGPETNEQYF
TRBJ2-7,TRBV2,NA,CASSATSGPSYEQYF